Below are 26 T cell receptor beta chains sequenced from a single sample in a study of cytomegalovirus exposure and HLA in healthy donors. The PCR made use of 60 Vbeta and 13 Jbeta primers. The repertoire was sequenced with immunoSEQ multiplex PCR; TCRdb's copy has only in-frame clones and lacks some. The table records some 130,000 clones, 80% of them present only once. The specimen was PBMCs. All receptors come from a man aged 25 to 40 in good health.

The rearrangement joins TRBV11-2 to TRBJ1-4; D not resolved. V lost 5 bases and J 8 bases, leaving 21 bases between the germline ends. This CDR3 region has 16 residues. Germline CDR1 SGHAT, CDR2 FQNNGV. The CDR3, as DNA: TGTGCCAGCAGCCCCGCCCGGGTTCCCTGTTGCGAAAAACTGTTTTTT. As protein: CASSPARVPCCEKLFF.

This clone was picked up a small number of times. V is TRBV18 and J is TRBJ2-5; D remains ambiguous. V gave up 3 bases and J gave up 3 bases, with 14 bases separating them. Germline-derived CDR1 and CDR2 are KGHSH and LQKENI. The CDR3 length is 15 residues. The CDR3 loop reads CASSPLPNPEETQYF. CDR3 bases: TGTGCCAGCTCACCCCTTCCTAACCCGGAAGAGACCCAGTACTTC.

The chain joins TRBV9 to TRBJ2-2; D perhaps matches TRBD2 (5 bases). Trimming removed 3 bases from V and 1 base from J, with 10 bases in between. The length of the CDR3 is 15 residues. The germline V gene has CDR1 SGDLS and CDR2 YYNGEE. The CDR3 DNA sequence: TGTGCCAGCAGCGGGAGGACTCGGAACACCGGGGAGCTGTTTTTT. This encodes CASSGRTRNTGELFF.

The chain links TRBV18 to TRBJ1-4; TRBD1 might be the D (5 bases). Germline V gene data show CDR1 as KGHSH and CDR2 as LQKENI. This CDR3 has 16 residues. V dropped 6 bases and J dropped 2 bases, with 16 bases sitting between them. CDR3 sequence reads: CASSPRGGGTNEKLFF. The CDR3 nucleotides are TGTGCCAGCTCGCCCCGTGGGGGAGGCACTAATGAAAAACTGTTTTTT.

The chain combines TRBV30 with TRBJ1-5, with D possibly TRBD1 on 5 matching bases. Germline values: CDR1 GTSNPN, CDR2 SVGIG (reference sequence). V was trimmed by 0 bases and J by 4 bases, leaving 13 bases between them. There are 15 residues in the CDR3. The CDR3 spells CAWSVRGLLNQPQHF. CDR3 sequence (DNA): TGTGCCTGGAGTGTACGGGGACTCCTGAATCAGCCCCAGCATTTT.

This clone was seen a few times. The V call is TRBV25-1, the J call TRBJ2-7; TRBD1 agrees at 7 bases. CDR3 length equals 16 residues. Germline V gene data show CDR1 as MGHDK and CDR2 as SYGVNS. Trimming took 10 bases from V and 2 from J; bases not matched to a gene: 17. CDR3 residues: CATQSPRTGRAYEQYF. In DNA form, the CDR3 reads TGTGCCACCCAGTCCCCCAGGACAGGAAGAGCCTACGAGCAGTACTTC.

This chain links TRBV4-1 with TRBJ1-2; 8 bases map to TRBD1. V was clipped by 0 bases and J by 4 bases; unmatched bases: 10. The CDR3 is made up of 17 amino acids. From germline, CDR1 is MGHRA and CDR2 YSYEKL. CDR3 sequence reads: CASSQEPHGQGPYGYTF. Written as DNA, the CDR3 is TGCGCCAGCAGCCAAGAACCCCACGGACAGGGTCCCTATGGCTACACCTTC.

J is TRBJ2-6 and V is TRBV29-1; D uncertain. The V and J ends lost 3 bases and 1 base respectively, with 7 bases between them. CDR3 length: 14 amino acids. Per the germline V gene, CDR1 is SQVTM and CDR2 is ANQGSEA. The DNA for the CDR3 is TGCAGCGTTGACGCGAGTTCTGGGGCCAACGTCCTGACTTTC. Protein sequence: CSVDASSGANVLTF.

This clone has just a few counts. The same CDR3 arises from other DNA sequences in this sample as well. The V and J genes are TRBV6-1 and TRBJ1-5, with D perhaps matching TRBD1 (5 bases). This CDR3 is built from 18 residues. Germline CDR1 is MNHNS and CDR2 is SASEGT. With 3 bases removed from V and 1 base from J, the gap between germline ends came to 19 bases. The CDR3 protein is CASSEGGGGIRSNQPQHF. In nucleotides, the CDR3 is TGTGCCAGCAGTGAGGGCGGGGGGGGGATAAGAAGCAATCAGCCCCAGCATTTT.

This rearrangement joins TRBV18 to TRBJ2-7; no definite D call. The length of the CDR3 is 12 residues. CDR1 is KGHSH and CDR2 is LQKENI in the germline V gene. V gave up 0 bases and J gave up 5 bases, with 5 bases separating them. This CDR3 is CASSPPGHEQYF. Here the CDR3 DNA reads TGTGCCAGCTCACCACCGGGCCACGAGCAGTACTTC.

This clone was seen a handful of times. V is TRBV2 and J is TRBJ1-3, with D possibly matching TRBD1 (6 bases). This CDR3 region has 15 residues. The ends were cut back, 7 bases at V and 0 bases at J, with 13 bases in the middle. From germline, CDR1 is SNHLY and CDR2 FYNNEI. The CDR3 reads CASTAQGSSGNTIYF. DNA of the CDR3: TGTGCCAGCACCGCCCAGGGGTCCTCTGGAAACACCATATATTTT.

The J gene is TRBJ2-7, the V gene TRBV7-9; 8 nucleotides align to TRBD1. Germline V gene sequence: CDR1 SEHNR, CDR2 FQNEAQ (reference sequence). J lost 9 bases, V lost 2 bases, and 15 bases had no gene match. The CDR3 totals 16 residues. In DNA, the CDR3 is TGTGCCAGCAGCTTATTCAAGCAGACAGGGGCCCCGACGCAGTACTTC. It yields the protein CASSLFKQTGAPTQYF.

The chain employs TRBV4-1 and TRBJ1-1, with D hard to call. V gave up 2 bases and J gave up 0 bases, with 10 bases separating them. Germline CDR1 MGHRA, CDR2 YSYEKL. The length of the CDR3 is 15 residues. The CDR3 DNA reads TGCGCCAGCAGCCAAAGCTTGTTATTGAACACTGAAGCTTTCTTT. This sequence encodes CASSQSLLLNTEAFF.

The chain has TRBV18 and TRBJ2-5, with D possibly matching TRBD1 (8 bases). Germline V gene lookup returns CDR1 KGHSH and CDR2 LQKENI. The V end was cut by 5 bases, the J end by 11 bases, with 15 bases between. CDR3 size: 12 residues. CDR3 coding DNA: TGTGCCAGCTCAGGCGACAGGGGAGGGCAGTACTTC. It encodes CASSGDRGGQYF.

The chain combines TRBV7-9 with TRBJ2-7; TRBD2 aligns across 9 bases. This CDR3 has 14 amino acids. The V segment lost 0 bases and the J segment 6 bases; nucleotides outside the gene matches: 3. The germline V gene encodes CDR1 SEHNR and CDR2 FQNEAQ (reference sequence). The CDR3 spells CASSLASGRPEQYF. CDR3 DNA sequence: TGTGCCAGCAGCTTAGCTAGCGGGAGACCCGAGCAGTACTTC.

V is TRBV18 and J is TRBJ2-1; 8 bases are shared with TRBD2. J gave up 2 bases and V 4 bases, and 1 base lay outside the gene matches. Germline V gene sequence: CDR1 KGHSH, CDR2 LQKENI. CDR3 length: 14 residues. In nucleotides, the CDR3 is TGTGCCAGCTCACTTAGCGGGACCTACAATGAGCAGTTCTTC. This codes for CASSLSGTYNEQFF.

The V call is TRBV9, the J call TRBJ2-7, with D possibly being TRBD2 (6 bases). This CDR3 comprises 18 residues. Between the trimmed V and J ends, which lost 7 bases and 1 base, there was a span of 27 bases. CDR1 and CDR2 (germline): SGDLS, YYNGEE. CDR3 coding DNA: TGTGCCAGCGCCCCGAGATGGAGGGGAAACGTCTGGTCCTACGAGCAGTACTTC. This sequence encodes CASAPRWRGNVWSYEQYF.

CDR3 region: CASSSLLAGSYEQYF. The DNA for the CDR3 is TGTGCCAGCAGCTCCCTACTAGCGGGATCCTACGAGCAGTACTTC. The rearrangement joins TRBV13 to TRBJ2-7; 10 positions agree with TRBD2. Trimming took 4 bases from V and 1 from J; bases not matched to a gene: 4. Germline loops: CDR1 PRHDT, CDR2 FYEKMQ (reference sequence). The CDR3 is made up of 15 amino acids. The complete variable domain, with remaining parts taken from reference TRBV13 and TRBJ2-7, reads AAGVIQSPRHLIKEKRETATLKCYPIPRHDTVYWYQQGPGQDPQFLISFYEKMQSDKGSIPDRFSAQQFSDYHSELNMSSLELGDSALYFCASSSLLAGSYEQYFGPGTRLTVT.

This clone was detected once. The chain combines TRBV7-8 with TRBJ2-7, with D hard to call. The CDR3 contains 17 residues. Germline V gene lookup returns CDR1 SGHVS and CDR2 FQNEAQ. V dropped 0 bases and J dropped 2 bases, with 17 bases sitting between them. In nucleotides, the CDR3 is TGTGCCAGCAGCTTAGCCCCTCTTGGGCTAAGCACCTACGAGCAGTACTTC. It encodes CASSLAPLGLSTYEQYF. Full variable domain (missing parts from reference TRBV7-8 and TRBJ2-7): GAGVSQSPRYKVAKRGQDVALRCDPISGHVSLFWYQQALGQGPEFLTYFQNEAQLDKSGLPSDRFFAERPEGSVSTLKIQRTQQEDSAVYLCASSLAPLGLSTYEQYFGPGTRLTVT.

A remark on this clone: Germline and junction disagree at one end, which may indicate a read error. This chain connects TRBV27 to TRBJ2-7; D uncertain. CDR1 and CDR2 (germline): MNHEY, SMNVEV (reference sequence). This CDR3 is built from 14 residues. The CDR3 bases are TGTGCCGGCAGTTTATACCCGAGCTCCTACGAGCAGTACTTC. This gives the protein CAGSLYPSSYEQYF.

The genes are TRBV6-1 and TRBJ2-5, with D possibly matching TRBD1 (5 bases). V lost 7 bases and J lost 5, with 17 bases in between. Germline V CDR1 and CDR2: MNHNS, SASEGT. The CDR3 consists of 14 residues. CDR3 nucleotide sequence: TGTGCCAGCACCGTAAACGTGGGGCGGGAGACCCAGTACTTC. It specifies CASTVNVGRETQYF.

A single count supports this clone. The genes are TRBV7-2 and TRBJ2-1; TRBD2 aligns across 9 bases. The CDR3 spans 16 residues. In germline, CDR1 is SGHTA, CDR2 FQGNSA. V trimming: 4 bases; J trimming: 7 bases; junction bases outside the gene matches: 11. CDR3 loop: CASSSVAGAGSNEQFF. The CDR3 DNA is TGTGCCAGCAGCTCCGTAGCGGGAGCTGGGAGTAATGAGCAGTTCTTC.

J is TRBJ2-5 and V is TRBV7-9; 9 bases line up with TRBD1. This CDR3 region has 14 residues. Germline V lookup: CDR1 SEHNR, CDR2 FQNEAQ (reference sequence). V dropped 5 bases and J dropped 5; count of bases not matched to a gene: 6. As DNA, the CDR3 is TGTGCCAGCAGCCTCGGGACAGGGTCTGAGACCCAGTACTTC. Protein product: CASSLGTGSETQYF.

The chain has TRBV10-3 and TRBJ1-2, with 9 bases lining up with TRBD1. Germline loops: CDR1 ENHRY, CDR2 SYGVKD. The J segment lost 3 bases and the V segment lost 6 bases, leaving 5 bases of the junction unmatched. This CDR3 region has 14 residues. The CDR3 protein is CAIRKQGADYGYTF. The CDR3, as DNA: TGTGCCATCAGAAAACAGGGGGCAGACTATGGCTACACCTTC.

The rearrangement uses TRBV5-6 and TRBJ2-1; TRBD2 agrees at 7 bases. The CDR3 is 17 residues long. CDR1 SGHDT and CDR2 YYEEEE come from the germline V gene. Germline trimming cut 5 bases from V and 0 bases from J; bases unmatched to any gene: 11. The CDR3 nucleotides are TGTGCCAGCAGTCACGCGGCCCTAGCGGACTCCTACAATGAGCAGTTCTTC. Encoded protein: CASSHAALADSYNEQFF.

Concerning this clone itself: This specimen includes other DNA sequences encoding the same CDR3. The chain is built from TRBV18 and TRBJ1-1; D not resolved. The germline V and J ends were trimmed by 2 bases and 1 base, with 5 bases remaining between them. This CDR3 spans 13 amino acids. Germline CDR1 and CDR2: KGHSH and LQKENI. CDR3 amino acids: CASSPGENTEAFF. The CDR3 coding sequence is TGTGCCAGCTCACCAGGAGAGAACACTGAAGCTTTCTTT.